The 4 T cell receptor beta chains listed next were all sequenced from one sample in a study of vaccination effects on CD4 cells after COVID-19. Antigen-specific CD4+ T cells were first expanded with viral peptide pools by the ViraFEST assay and only then sequenced. With approximately ten days of culture completed, CD4+ T cells were isolated. Antigens for these TCRs are unknown. TCRdb keeps only in-frame clones here, not all; method: immunoSEQ multiplex PCR. The table includes approximately 54,000 clones, 80% detected once. Here the sequenced sample was CD4+ T cells from PBMCs cultured with HCoV-229E spike peptides, taken before COVID-19 vaccination. Receptors originate from a human donor who received a COVID-19 vaccine.

CDR3 sequence reads: CASSLVGPNTEAFF. CDR3 sequence (DNA): TGTGCCAGCAGCTTAGTCGGTCCCAACACTGAAGCTTTCTTT. The gene calls are TRBV7-2 and TRBJ1-1; D is undetermined. This CDR3 comprises 14 residues. CDR1 SGHTA and CDR2 FQGNSA come from the germline V gene. Trimming removed 1 base at V and 2 bases at J, with 8 bases between.

The chain has TRBV29-1 and TRBJ1-1; D gene ambiguous. Germline loops: CDR1 SQVTM, CDR2 ANQGSEA. V lost 5 bases to trimming and J lost 2 bases, with 9 bases between them. The length of the CDR3 is 12 residues. The CDR3 nucleotides are TGCAGCGTTAGACGGCCTAACACTGAAGCTTTCTTT. Amino acid sequence: CSVRRPNTEAFF.

This clone occurred once. V is TRBV6-5 and J is TRBJ2-7, with D perhaps TRBD1 (6 bases). Germline CDR1 and CDR2: MNHEY and SVGAGI. The CDR3 loop spans 13 amino acids. The germline V and J ends were trimmed by 6 bases and 6 bases, with 15 bases remaining between them. The CDR3 reads CASRQTGSLEQYV. The CDR3 DNA is TGTGCCAGCAGACAAACAGGGTCCCTCGAGCAGTACGTC.

This clone was picked up one time. The chain recombines TRBV5-1 with TRBJ2-7; D not certain. Trimming took off 3 bases at V and 2 bases at J, with 15 bases between the two ends. The CDR3 has 15 amino acids. Per the germline V gene, CDR1 is SGHRS and CDR2 is YFSETQ. The DNA of the CDR3 is TGCGCCAGCAGCTCCGGACGCCGGCCGACCTACGAGCAGTACGTC. This sequence encodes CASSSGRRPTYEQYV.